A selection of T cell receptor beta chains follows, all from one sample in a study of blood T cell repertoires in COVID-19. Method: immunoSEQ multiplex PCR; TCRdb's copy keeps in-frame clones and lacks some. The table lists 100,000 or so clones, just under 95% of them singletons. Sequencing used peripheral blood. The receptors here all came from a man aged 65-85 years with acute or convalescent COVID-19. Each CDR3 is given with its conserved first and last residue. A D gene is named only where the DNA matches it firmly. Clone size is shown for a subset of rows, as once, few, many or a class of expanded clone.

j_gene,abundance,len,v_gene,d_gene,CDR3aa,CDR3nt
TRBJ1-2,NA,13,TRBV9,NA,CASSPSYGYGYTF,TGTGCCAGCAGCCCCTCCTATGGCTATGGCTACACCTTC
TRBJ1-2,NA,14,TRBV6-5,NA,CASSYTLGGHGYTF,TGTGCCAGCAGCTATACCCTCGGGGGGCACGGCTACACCTTC
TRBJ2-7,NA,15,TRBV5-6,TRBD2,CASSLPRLAVYEQYF,TGTGCCAGCAGCTTGCCCCGACTAGCGGTCTACGAGCAGTACTTC
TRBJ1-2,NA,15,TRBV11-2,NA,CASSLMGGADYGYTF,TGTGCCAGCAGCTTAATGGGGGGGGCTGACTATGGCTACACCTTC
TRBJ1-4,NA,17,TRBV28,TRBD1,CASSEPGQGRTNEKLFF,TGTGCCAGCAGTGAACCGGGACAGGGCCGAACTAATGAAAAACTGTTTTTT
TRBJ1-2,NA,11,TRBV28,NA,CASTSGDGYTF,TGTGCCAGCACTTCGGGGGATGGCTACACCTTC
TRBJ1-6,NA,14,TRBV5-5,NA,CASSTLLGSSPLHF,TGTGCCAGCAGCACCTTACTAGGAAGTTCACCCCTCCACTTT
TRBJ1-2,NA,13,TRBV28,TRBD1,CASSTRTGDGYTF,TGTGCCAGCAGTACCCGGACAGGGGATGGCTACACCTTC
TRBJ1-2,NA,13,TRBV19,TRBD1,CASRRAGGNGYTF,TGTGCCAGCCGGCGGGCAGGGGGAAATGGCTACACCTTC
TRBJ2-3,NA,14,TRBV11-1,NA,CASSLSPGTDTQYF,TGTGCCAGCAGCTTATCGCCAGGCACAGATACGCAGTATTTT
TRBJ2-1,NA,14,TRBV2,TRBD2,CASSRGTSGGEPFF,TGTGCCAGCAGTCGCGGGACTAGCGGGGGGGAGCCGTTCTTC
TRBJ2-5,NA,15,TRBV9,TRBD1,CASSASGTGQETQYF,TGTGCCAGCAGCGCATCCGGGACAGGACAAGAGACCCAGTACTTC
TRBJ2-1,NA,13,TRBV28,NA,CASSRQLYNEQFF,TGTGCCAGCAGTCGACAGCTTTACAATGAGCAGTTCTTC
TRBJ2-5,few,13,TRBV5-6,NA,CASSPGLGGTQYF,TGTGCCAGCAGCCCCGGGCTGGGGGGGACCCAGTACTTC
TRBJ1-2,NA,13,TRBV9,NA,CASSVGPGHGYTF,TGTGCCAGCAGCGTAGGTCCAGGTCATGGCTACACCTTC
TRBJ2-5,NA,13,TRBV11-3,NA,CASSLNLEATQYF,TGTGCCAGCAGCTTAAACTTGGAGGCGACCCAGTACTTC
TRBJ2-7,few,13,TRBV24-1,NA,CATSDSLSVGRDF,TGTGCCACCAGTGACTCCCTTAGCGTCGGAAGGGACTTC
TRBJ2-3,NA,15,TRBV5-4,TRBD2,CASSPGGGRTDTQYF,TGTGCCAGCAGCCCCGGGGGAGGGAGGACAGATACGCAGTATTTT
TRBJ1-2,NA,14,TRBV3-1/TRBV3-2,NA,CASSQVGASYGYTF,TGTGCCAGCAGCCAAGTGGGGGCTAGCTATGGCTACACCTTC
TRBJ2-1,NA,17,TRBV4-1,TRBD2,CASSVRALAGGHNEQFF,TGCGCCAGCAGCGTTCGTGCCCTAGCGGGGGGACACAATGAGCAGTTCTTC
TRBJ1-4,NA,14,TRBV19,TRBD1,CASKSRTGDEKLFF,TGTGCCAGTAAGTCGAGAACAGGGGATGAAAAACTGTTTTTT
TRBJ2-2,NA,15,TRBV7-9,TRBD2,CASSPGLAAPGELFF,TGTGCCAGCAGCCCAGGACTAGCGGCCCCCGGGGAGCTGTTTTTT
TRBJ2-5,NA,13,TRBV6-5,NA,CASIGGGGETQYF,TGTGCCAGCATAGGAGGGGGCGGAGAGACCCAGTACTTC
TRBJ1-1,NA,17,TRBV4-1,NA,CASSQDPRLIPNTEAFF,TGCGCCAGCAGCCAAGATCCCAGGTTAATCCCCAACACTGAAGCTTTCTTT
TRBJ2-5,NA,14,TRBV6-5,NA,CASPQGIGQETQYF,TGTGCCAGCCCTCAGGGAATAGGACAAGAGACCCAGTACTTC
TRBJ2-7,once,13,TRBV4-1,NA,CASSQVIAYEQYF,TGCGCCAGCAGCCAGGTAATAGCCTACGAGCAGTACTTC
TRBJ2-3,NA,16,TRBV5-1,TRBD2,CASSLAGSSGGDTQYF,TGCGCCAGCAGCTTGGCCGGTTCTAGCGGGGGGGATACGCAGTATTTT
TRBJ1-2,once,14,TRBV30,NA,CAWSVQGSNYGYTF,TGTGCCTGGAGTGTACAGGGTTCTAACTATGGCTACACCTTC
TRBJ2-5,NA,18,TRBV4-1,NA,CASSLRGAREDVQETQYF,TGCGCCAGCAGCCTCCGGGGGGCTAGAGAGGATGTCCAAGAGACCCAGTACTTC
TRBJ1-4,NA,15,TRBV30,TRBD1,CAWSVGDSDNEKLFF,TGTGCCTGGAGTGTGGGGGACAGCGATAATGAAAAACTGTTTTTT
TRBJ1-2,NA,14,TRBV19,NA,CASSPGILEYGYTF,TGTGCCAGTAGTCCGGGGATTTTGGAATATGGCTACACCTTC
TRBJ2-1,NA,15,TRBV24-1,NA,CATSDLAGTYNEQFF,TGTGCCACCAGTGATCTGGCGGGAACCTACAATGAGCAGTTCTTC
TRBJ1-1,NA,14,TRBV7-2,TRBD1,CASSSRTGNTEAFF,TGTGCCAGCAGCTCCAGGACAGGGAACACTGAAGCTTTCTTT
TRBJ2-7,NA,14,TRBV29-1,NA,CSVTYGGTLYEQYF,TGCAGCGTTACCTACGGAGGGACTTTGTACGAGCAGTACTTC